This TCR beta chain is drawn from a study of response to subunit inactivated influenza vaccine. In TCRdb, the RT-PCR reads were re-called with MiXCR into one record per CDR3 protein. Of about 620,000 distinct CDR3 sequences in the sample, approximately 10% were seen once. This clonotype was observed many times. Its specificity is not known. CDR3 size: 14 residues. Trimming cost V 0 bases and J 3 bases, with 6 bases left between them. The study, taken as a whole, reports: It was the authors' suggestion that each seasonal influenza vaccination recruits few new T cells.

The chain recombines TRBV12-3 or TRBV12-4 with TRBJ1-5; the D is unclear. The source of this sequence is a man aged 50-60 years who received an inactivated influenza vaccine. The material was PBMCs from blood, obtained on the day of vaccination. This chain's CDR3 is CASSLASTNQPQHF. The CDR3 coding sequence is TGTGCCAGCAGTTTAGCGTCGACCAATCAGCCCCAGCATTTT.